These 22 T cell receptor beta chains were sequenced from one sample in a study of blood T cells in healthy people across ages. Next came a second PCR, run for about 7 to 11 cycles, which used a sample-barcoded 5' primer along with a J-beta primer mix. Via MiXCR, TCRdb re-called the 5' RACE reads, giving one row per CDR3 protein. The sample yields about a million distinct CDR3 sequences, approximately 38% seen once. Sequencing was done on a sample of blood. Every receptor here comes from a man between 18 and 35 years old in good health.

This rearrangement joins TRBV12-3 or TRBV12-4 to TRBJ2-3; TRBD2 might be the D (6 bases). The CDR3 totals 15 residues. Trimming left V 1 base short and J 1 base short, with 9 bases between. CDR3 residues: CASSLGLACTDTQYF. The CDR3 DNA reads as TGTGCCAGCAGTTTAGGGCTAGCGTGCACAGATACGCAGTATTTT.

This chain connects TRBV20-1 to TRBJ1-5, with 7 bases lining up with TRBD1. This CDR3 spans 16 amino acids. J was trimmed by 1 base and V by 6 bases; bases with no gene match: 12. Germline assignment: CDR1 DFQATT and CDR2 SNEGSKA (reference sequence). CDR3 DNA sequence: TGCAGTGCCAGTATACCGACAGGGAGGAGCAATCAGCCCCAGCATTTT. Translation gives CSASIPTGRSNQPQHF.

This clonotype was picked up one time. This chain joins TRBV28 and TRBJ1-5; D is unresolved. V gave up 8 bases and J gave up 8 bases, with 16 bases separating them. The CDR3 is 13 residues long. Germline V gene sequence: CDR1 MDHEN, CDR2 SYDVKM. CDR3 sequence reads: CASWPLGRKPQHF. CDR3 DNA sequence: TGTGCCAGCTGGCCCCTCGGGAGGAAGCCCCAGCATTTT.

This clonotype has just a few counts. J is TRBJ1-2 and V is TRBV5-1, with D unclear. The CDR3 totals 14 residues. Looked up from germline, CDR1 is SGHRS and CDR2 is YFSETQ. Between the trimmed V and J ends, which lost 4 bases and 0 bases, there was a span of 10 bases. The CDR3 DNA reads as TGCGCCAGCAGCCCGGAACAGCCTAACTATGGCTACACCTTC. Its protein product is CASSPEQPNYGYTF. The full variable domain, completed using reference TRBV5-1 and TRBJ1-2, is KAGVTQTPRYLIKTRGQQVTLSCSPISGHRSVSWYQQTPGQGLQFLFEYFSETQRNKGNFPGRFSGRQFSNSRSEMNVSTLELGDSALYLCASSPEQPNYGYTFGSGTRLTVV.

This clonotype turned up a few times. The chain recombines TRBV4-1 with TRBJ2-5; a possible D gene is TRBD2 (6 bases). The CDR3 contains 15 residues. Germline CDR1 and CDR2: MGHRA and YSYEKL. Trimming pared 2 bases from V and 3 bases from J, leaving 13 bases between. The CDR3 loop reads CASSQSQLAKETQYF. In DNA, the CDR3 is TGCGCCAGCAGCCAATCCCAACTAGCCAAAGAGACCCAGTACTTC.

This clonotype was found a few times. The V gene is TRBV28, the J gene TRBJ2-1, with TRBD1 identical over 9 bases. Germline V gene data show CDR1 as MDHEN and CDR2 as SYDVKM. V lost 7 bases to trimming and J lost 7 bases; unmatched junction nucleotides: 11. The CDR3 covers 15 residues. The CDR3 sequence: CASTKGQGYRNEQFF. In DNA, the CDR3 is TGTGCCAGCACCAAGGGACAGGGATACAGGAATGAGCAGTTCTTC.

The chain joins TRBV11-2 to TRBJ2-3; TRBD1 or TRBD2 may be the D gene (7 bases each). This CDR3 spans 20 amino acids. Per germline, CDR1 SGHAT and CDR2 FQNNGV. Trimming pared 4 bases from V and 3 bases from J, leaving 29 bases between. The CDR3 nucleotides are TGTGCCAGCAGCTCCAAAGACCGACACCTGAAGCGGGGACAGACAGATACGCAGTATTTT. Translation gives CASSSKDRHLKRGQTDTQYF.

Ten or more counts support this clonotype. V usage is TRBV4-3 and J usage is TRBJ1-5; no firm D call. Germline CDR1 LGHNA, CDR2 YSLEER. CDR3 length equals 14 residues. With 0 bases removed from V and 6 bases from J, the gap between germline ends came to 9 bases. The CDR3 DNA follows: TGCGCCAGCAGCCAAGATTTGGCCTCTCAGCCCCAGCATTTT. It specifies CASSQDLASQPQHF.

This sequence joins TRBV28 and TRBJ2-1, with a tentative D call TRBD1 (6 bases). Germline lookup yields CDR1 MDHEN and CDR2 SYDVKM. This CDR3 region has 15 residues. V lost 2 bases and J 8 bases, leaving 16 bases between the germline ends. As DNA, the CDR3 is TGTGCCAGCAGTTTAGGGCTAAAGGGGGTGTATGAGCAGTTCTTC. Its protein product is CASSLGLKGVYEQFF.

The CDR3 reads CSAQTGGAAIGQFF. CDR3 DNA sequence: TGCAGTGCCCAGACAGGGGGAGCCGCAATTGGGCAGTTCTTC. The chain is built from TRBV20-1 and TRBJ2-1; TRBD1 matches at 9 bases. The CDR3 runs to 14 residues. Per germline, CDR1 DFQATT and CDR2 SNEGSKA (reference sequence). Trimming at V came to 6 bases and at J to 12 bases, leaving 15 bases not matched to a gene.

The table lists this clonotype with a few counts. This chain joins TRBV29-1 and TRBJ1-4; D possibly corresponds to TRBD1 (5 bases). Germline lookup yields CDR1 SQVTM and CDR2 ANQGSEA. Trimming left V 3 bases short and J 8 bases short, with 16 bases between. This CDR3 contains 14 residues. The CDR3 here is CSVDLAGLGEKLFF. Written as DNA, the CDR3 is TGCAGCGTTGATCTTGCGGGGCTCGGCGAAAAACTGTTTTTT.

The J gene is TRBJ2-1, the V gene TRBV9; TRBD2 agrees at 7 bases. V lost 3 bases, J lost 0 bases, and 6 bases stayed unmatched. CDR1 is SGDLS, CDR2 YYNGEE, per germline. CDR3 length equals 16 residues. CDR3 DNA sequence: TGTGCCAGCAGCGCCCTTGGGGGGGTCTCCTACAATGAGCAGTTCTTC. As protein: CASSALGGVSYNEQFF.

This chain connects TRBV6-6 to TRBJ2-3; 7 nucleotides match TRBD1. Germline V gene data show CDR1 as MNHNY and CDR2 as SVGAGI (reference sequence). The CDR3 spans 16 residues. V shed 2 bases and J 2 bases; nucleotides not matched to a gene: 7. As DNA, the CDR3 is TGTGCCAGCAGTTACGACAGGGCTGGGGACACAGATACGCAGTATTTT. The encoded protein is CASSYDRAGDTDTQYF.

This clonotype is a singleton in its sample. The rearrangement joins TRBV20-1 to TRBJ2-2; 16 positions agree with TRBD2. Germline V gene lookup returns CDR1 DFQATT and CDR2 SNEGSKA (reference sequence). V was clipped by 6 bases and J by 3 bases; unmatched bases: 10. This CDR3 is built from 18 residues. CDR3 protein: CSARPGLAGGPYTGELFF. CDR3 coding DNA: TGCAGTGCCCGGCCGGGACTAGCGGGGGGGCCCTACACCGGGGAGCTGTTTTTT.

The chain joins TRBV11-2 to TRBJ2-3; a weak D match, TRBD1 (5 bases). V was cut by 5 bases and J by 1 base, with 13 bases left in between. The CDR3 has 15 residues. The germline V gene has CDR1 SGHAT and CDR2 FQNNGV. CDR3 coding DNA: TGTGCCAGCAGCCCCGCCTGGGGCCGCACAGATACGCAGTATTTT. This sequence encodes CASSPAWGRTDTQYF.

V gene TRBV7-9 combines with J gene TRBJ2-5; the D is unclear. The J call could be wrong; TRBJ2-7 is a better fit for the DNA end. CDR1 and CDR2 from the germline V gene are SEHNR and FQNEAQ (reference sequence). The CDR3 sequence is 14 residues long. The CDR3 sequence: CASSLYSPGYEQYF. The CDR3 region has the DNA TGTGCCAGCAGCTTGTACAGCCCCGGGTACGAGCAGTACTTC.

This clonotype was counted ten times or more. The J gene is TRBJ1-2, the V gene TRBV4-3; TRBD1 is a possible D gene (5 bases). V was trimmed by 0 bases and J by 5 bases, leaving 19 bases between them. The CDR3 length is 17 residues. Germline V gene data show CDR1 as LGHNA and CDR2 as YSLEER. Here the CDR3 DNA reads TGCGCCAGCAGCCAAGAAGGCGGCGGAGAGGGGTCTTATGGCTACACCTTC. This sequence encodes CASSQEGGGEGSYGYTF.

This clonotype was detected a few times. The chain has TRBV2 and TRBJ1-1; D is unresolved. The length of the CDR3 is 12 residues. Germline V CDR1 and CDR2: SNHLY, FYNNEI. The V end lost 6 bases, the J end lost 7 bases, and 12 bases lay between the germline ends. In DNA form, the CDR3 reads TGTGCCAGCAGCCCCCAGGCCCTTGAAGCTTTCTTT. It codes for CASSPQALEAFF.

This clonotype was counted a few times. V usage is TRBV3-1 and J usage is TRBJ2-5, with D possibly TRBD1 on 5 matching bases. Near its end, the DNA agrees better with TRBJ2-7, so the J call may be wrong. Germline CDR1 and CDR2: LGHDT and YNNKEL (reference sequence). The CDR3 is made up of 14 amino acids. The chain's CDR3 is CASSQDQGGHEQYF. The DNA for the CDR3 is TGTGCCAGCAGCCAAGATCAGGGCGGTCACGAGCAGTACTTC.

A few counts support this clonotype. This chain joins TRBV6-5 and TRBJ1-4, with D unclear. The germline V and J ends were trimmed by 6 bases and 6 bases, with 11 bases remaining between them. The CDR3 extends over 13 amino acids. CDR1 is MNHEY, CDR2 SVGAGI, per germline. CDR3 nucleotides: TGTGCCAGCAGAGGATTCCGGGATGAAAAACTGTTTTTT. It translates to CASRGFRDEKLFF.

CDR3 nucleotides: TGTGCCAGCAGCTTAGTAGTGAAGCTCAATCAGCCCCAGCATTTT. Its translation: CASSLVVKLNQPQHF. The chain is built from TRBV7-2 and TRBJ1-5, with D unresolved. This CDR3 spans 15 amino acids. Deletions cut 1 base from V and 3 bases from J, with 10 bases between. CDR1 is SGHTA and CDR2 is FQGNSA in the germline V gene.

The table lists this clonotype with a few counts. This sequence joins TRBV6-2 or TRBV6-3 and TRBJ1-2, with 7 bases that match TRBD1. The CDR3 is 15 residues long. The J segment lost 5 bases and the V segment lost 3 bases, leaving 9 bases of the junction unmatched. CDR1 is MNHEY, CDR2 SVGEGT, per germline. CDR3 in amino acids: CASSYGTEGEYGYTF. In nucleotides, the CDR3 is TGTGCCAGCAGTTATGGGACAGAGGGCGAGTATGGCTACACCTTC.